This TCR beta chain came from a study of blood T cell repertoires in COVID-19. Across the study: Samples came from the United States, Italy and Spain, spanning acute and convalescent COVID-19.

Participant age was roughly 18 to 100 years, and participants resided in approximately 25 US areas. The germline V gene has CDR1 MNHEY and CDR2 SVGAGI. Trimming pared 8 bases from V and 5 bases from J, leaving 21 bases between. The length of the CDR3 is 15 residues. Measured with immunoSEQ multiplex PCR; TCRdb has only the in-frame clones, and not every one. The table shows hundreds of thousands of clones, with 85% to 90% occurring only once. The TCR sequence derives from a woman aged 45-65 years with acute COVID-19. Sequencing was performed on PBMCs or T cells enriched from blood (not recorded which). This chain joins TRBV6-5 and TRBJ1-1; D not resolved. The DNA of the CDR3 is TGTGCCAGCGCAACGGGGTACGGGGTCGTAACTGAAGCTTTCTTT. Its translation: CASATGYGVVTEAFF.